Following are 5 T cell receptor beta chains from one sample sequenced in a study of T cells in women clearing cervical HPV infection (dated by TCRdb to 2016 to 2019). Libraries were made using the immunoSEQ multiplex PCR assay. Here the immuneACCESS table is served through TCRdb, limited to in-frame sequences with V and J called. Missing clones are a known gap in these copies; in checked studies unresolved V genes cover under half, and the rest lacks a known reason. This sample's table carries some 30,000 clones. Of the sample, 7.8% falls within the top ten clones. The source material was blood buffy coat. These TCRs come from a woman between 18 and 69 years old with a cervical HPV16 infection that either progressed to CIN3+ or cleared (not recorded which).

Remarks on this clone: The read ends 3 residues shy of where the CDR3 ends; the end is completed using the germline J gene. This chain uses TRBV20-1 with TRBJ2-3; the match to TRBD2 covers 9 bases. The CDR3 has 15 amino acids. CDR1 is DFQATT and CDR2 is SNEGSKA in the germline V gene (reference sequence). Unmatched junction bases numbered 6, after V lost 1 base and J lost 4 bases. CDR3 sequence reads: CSARAPRGGADTQYF. Partial CDR3 DNA: TGCAGTGCTAGAGCCCCCCGCGGGGGGGCAGATACG.

With respect to this clone: The read gets to within 3 residues of the CDR3 end, and the germline J gene fills in the rest. The V gene is TRBV19, the J gene TRBJ1-2, with no clear D. The CDR3 consists of 16 residues. Per the germline V gene, CDR1 is LNHDA and CDR2 is SQIVND (reference sequence). The CDR3 bases that were read are TGTGCCAGTAGTATAGGAGATTACGGTAGCTCCTACGAC. Protein product: CASSIGDYGSSYD. The whole CDR3 region reads CASSIGDYGSSYDYTF.

About this clone: The read stops 3 residues short of the end of the CDR3; the missing end is completed from the germline J gene. The V gene is TRBV4-1, the J gene TRBJ2-2; maybe TRBD1 (6 bases). The CDR3 is 14 amino acids. Germline values: CDR1 MGHRA, CDR2 YSYEKL. CDR3 DNA, as far as it was read: TGCGCCAGCAGCCAACACAGGGAAGGAGAAAAG. Residues: CASSQHREGEK. The CDR3 reads in full as CASSQHREGEKLFF.

With respect to this clone: The CDR3 end lies 3 residues beyond the end of the read and is filled in from the germline J gene. This chain connects TRBV28 to TRBJ1-2; D not resolved. The CDR3 is made up of 16 amino acids. CDR1 MDHEN and CDR2 SYDVKM come from the germline V gene. Between the trimmed V and J ends, which lost 3 bases and 5 bases, there was a span of 19 bases. Here the CDR3 reads CASSLGDSRRKYGYTF. The sequenced CDR3 bases are TGTGCCAGCAGTTTGGGTGACTCACGGAGAAAATATGGC.

Worth noting for this clone: Read sequence stops 3 residues before the CDR3 end, and the germline J gene provides the missing end. The chain recombines TRBV29-1 with TRBJ2-7; perhaps TRBD2 as D (7 bases). The CDR3 length is 13 residues. The germline V gene has CDR1 SQVTM and CDR2 ANQGSEA. Trimming pared 7 bases from V and 2 bases from J, leaving 15 bases between. The CDR3 bases that were read are TGCAGCGCTTCAAGGGGGGGCACCTACGAG. Translation: CSASRGGTYE. The entire CDR3 is CSASRGGTYEQYF.